This T cell receptor (beta chain) was sequenced during a study of T-cell reconstitution after alpha-beta-depleted transplantation in children (dated by TCRdb to the mid-2010s). Concerning the study at large: T-cell immune reconstitution after TCRalphabeta/CD19-depleted allogeneic hematopoietic cell transplantation in children was quantitatively tracked in the study by means of TCR repertoire profiling. Overall results and qualifications from the work: Over the following months the frequencies of hyperexpanded clones went down, and after one year T-cell counts and TCRbeta diversity were mostly credited to newly produced T cells. In some patients, high TCRbeta diversity at day 60 was attributed to recipient T cells and intrathymic progenitors that had survived conditioning. Apparently early alphabetaT-cell count recovery about two months after transplant reportedly relied on only several hundred rapidly expanded clones derived from non-depleted graft cells.

The junction shows trimming of 1 base on V and 0 bases on J, and the gene matches do not reach 2 bases of it. CDR1 and CDR2, per the germline V gene, are MNHEY and SVGAGI. The CDR3 contains 16 residues, cysteine and phenylalanine counted. Here the CDR3 DNA is all that survives: 48 bases in frame from base 1. The time point label, read with the paper, signifies: day 60 (about 2 months) after transplantation. Read against the paper, the sample's treatment or condition label means: allogeneic hematopoietic cell transplantation with graft depleted of TCRalphabeta T cells and CD19 B cells. TCRalphabeta/CD19-depleted allogeneic hematopoietic cell grafts were given to the transplant recipients, all of whom were children. Libraries were prepared through PCR. Sequenced using an Illumina HiSeq 2500. TCR libraries were prepared with molecular barcoding, using unique molecular identifiers to normalize TCRbeta repertoire quantification. Through fastp at Q25 and MiXCR, TCRdb rebuilt clones from the public reads, retaining in-frame beta chains. Records with the same CDR3 protein are collapsed into one entry carrying the most frequent genes and DNA. The sample table records about 27,000 distinct CDR3 sequences; 15% to 20% of these occur just once. The top ten clonotypes cover over 30% of the sample.

Details on this clonotype: What antigen it recognizes has not been identified. Base qualities are not provided; no much larger clone lies one nucleotide away.

The material was PBMCs, mostly from graft donor cells, obtained 60 days after TCRalphabeta/CD19-depleted stem cell transplant. The origin of this receptor is a male patient under 10 years old who had a stem cell transplant for acute lymphoblastic leukemia, so the T cells may come from the graft donor. The V and J segments used are TRBV6-5 and TRBJ2-2, and 7 junction bases match TRBD1. The CDR3 protein: CASSYYGTANTGELFF. Here is the DNA: TGTGCCAGCAGTTACTACGGGACAGCGAACACCGGGGAGCTGTTTTTT.